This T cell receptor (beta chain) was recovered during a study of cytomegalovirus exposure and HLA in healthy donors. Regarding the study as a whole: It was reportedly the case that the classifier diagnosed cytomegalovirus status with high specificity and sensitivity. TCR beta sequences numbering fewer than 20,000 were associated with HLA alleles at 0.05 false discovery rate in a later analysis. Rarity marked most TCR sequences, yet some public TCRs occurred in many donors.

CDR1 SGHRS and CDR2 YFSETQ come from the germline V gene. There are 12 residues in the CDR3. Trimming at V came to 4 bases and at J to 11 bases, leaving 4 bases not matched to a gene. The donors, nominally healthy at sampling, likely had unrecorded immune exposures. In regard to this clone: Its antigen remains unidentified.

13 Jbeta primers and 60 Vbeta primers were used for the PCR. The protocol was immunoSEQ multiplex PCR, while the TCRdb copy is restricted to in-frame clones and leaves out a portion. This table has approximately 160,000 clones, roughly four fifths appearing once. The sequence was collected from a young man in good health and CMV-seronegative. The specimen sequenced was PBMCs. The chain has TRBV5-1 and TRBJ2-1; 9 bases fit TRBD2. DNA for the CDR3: TGCGCCAGCAGCGCTAGCGGGAAACAGCAGTTCTTC. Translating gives CASSASGKQQFF. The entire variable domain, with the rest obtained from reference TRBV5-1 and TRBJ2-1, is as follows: KAGVTQTPRYLIKTRGQQVTLSCSPISGHRSVSWYQQTPGQGLQFLFEYFSETQRNKGNFPGRFSGRQFSNSRSEMNVSTLELGDSALYLCASSASGKQQFFGPGTRLTVL.